A selection of T cell receptor beta chains follows, all from one sample in a study of OX40 agonist ivuxolimab in advanced cancers. Using immunoSEQ multiplex PCR, the repertoire was profiled, and TCRdb retains in-frame clones only, with some absent. Of some 19,000 clones detected, around nine tenths appear once; the ten largest clones hold around 50%. This material consisted of CD4+ or CD8+ T cells sorted from blood, taken in a trial of the OX40 agonist ivuxolimab. The receptors originated from an adult with an advanced solid tumor such as melanoma, head and neck, liver or kidney cancer. The CDR3 runs from the conserved cysteine through the conserved F or W. The order of the fields is J gene, D gene, V gene, clone size, CDR3 DNA, CDR3 protein. The D gene is left open where the match is weak. Where a row states a size, it is once, few, many or the class of an expanded clone; other rows omit it.

j_gene: TRBJ2-5; d_gene: -; v_gene: TRBV7-2; abundance: -; CDR3nt: TGTGCCAGCAGCTTACCGGGATCCCCCCACCAAGAGACCCAGTACTTC; CDR3aa: CASSLPGSPHQETQYF
j_gene: TRBJ2-7; d_gene: -; v_gene: TRBV27; abundance: -; CDR3nt: TGTGCCAGCAGTCCTATAGCTTCCCCCTCCTACGAGCAGTACTTC; CDR3aa: CASSPIASPSYEQYF
j_gene: TRBJ2-1; d_gene: -; v_gene: TRBV28; abundance: -; CDR3nt: TGTGCCAGCCACGCTTACAATGAGCAGTTCTTC; CDR3aa: CASHAYNEQFF
j_gene: TRBJ2-7; d_gene: TRBD1; v_gene: TRBV7-9; abundance: -; CDR3nt: TGTGCCAGCAGCCCAGGACAGGGGGTTTCCTACGAGCAGTACTTC; CDR3aa: CASSPGQGVSYEQYF
j_gene: TRBJ2-7; d_gene: TRBD1; v_gene: TRBV19; abundance: few; CDR3nt: TGTGCCAGTAGCCCCGGGACAGGGGCGAGGCACGAGCAGTACTTC; CDR3aa: CASSPGTGARHEQYF
j_gene: TRBJ1-2; d_gene: -; v_gene: TRBV2; abundance: -; CDR3nt: TGTGCCAGCAGCCCCCTGGGGGAGGGCTACACCTTC; CDR3aa: CASSPLGEGYTF
j_gene: TRBJ2-3; d_gene: TRBD2; v_gene: TRBV9; abundance: -; CDR3nt: TGTGCCAGCAGCGTAAGACTAGCGGGAGAGTTCGGTACGCAGTATTTT; CDR3aa: CASSVRLAGEFGTQYF
j_gene: TRBJ1-2; d_gene: TRBD1; v_gene: TRBV9; abundance: -; CDR3nt: TGTGCCAGCAGCGTCGACCGGGACAGGCCGGACTATGGCTACACCTTC; CDR3aa: CASSVDRDRPDYGYTF
j_gene: TRBJ2-3; d_gene: -; v_gene: TRBV7-8; abundance: -; CDR3nt: TGTGCCAGCAGCCTTCAAGGGAAAAATACGCAGTATTTT; CDR3aa: CASSLQGKNTQYF
j_gene: TRBJ1-5; d_gene: TRBD1; v_gene: TRBV5-6; abundance: -; CDR3nt: TGTGCCAGCAGCAATGACCGCGGGACAGGGTTTCAGCCCCAGCATTTT; CDR3aa: CASSNDRGTGFQPQHF
j_gene: TRBJ1-1; d_gene: -; v_gene: TRBV4-3; abundance: -; CDR3nt: TGCGCCAGCAGCCAAGGCCCAACATCCTTGGGACGTCGAACTGAAGCTTTCTTT; CDR3aa: CASSQGPTSLGRRTEAFF
j_gene: TRBJ2-1; d_gene: TRBD2; v_gene: TRBV7-3; abundance: -; CDR3nt: TGTGCCAGCAGTCCCGGGACTAGCGGGAATGAGCAGTTCTTC; CDR3aa: CASSPGTSGNEQFF
j_gene: TRBJ2-2; d_gene: -; v_gene: TRBV7-6; abundance: -; CDR3nt: TGTGCCAGCAGCTTATCCGAGGGAACCGGGGAGCTGTTTTTT; CDR3aa: CASSLSEGTGELFF
j_gene: TRBJ2-7; d_gene: -; v_gene: TRBV27; abundance: -; CDR3nt: TGTGCCAGCGGGAATTACGAGCAGTACTTC; CDR3aa: CASGNYEQYF
j_gene: TRBJ1-2; d_gene: -; v_gene: TRBV29-1; abundance: -; CDR3nt: TGCAGCGTTGATGGAAGTAACTATGGCTACACCTTC; CDR3aa: CSVDGSNYGYTF
j_gene: TRBJ1-1; d_gene: -; v_gene: TRBV7-3; abundance: once; CDR3nt: TGTGCCAGCAGCTTAGCGTTTCCGAACACTGAAGCTTTCTTT; CDR3aa: CASSLAFPNTEAFF
j_gene: TRBJ2-3; d_gene: TRBD2; v_gene: TRBV25-1; abundance: -; CDR3nt: TGTGCCAGCAGTGAAATGGGACTAGCGGATTTCACAGATACGCAGTATTTT; CDR3aa: CASSEMGLADFTDTQYF
j_gene: TRBJ1-3; d_gene: -; v_gene: TRBV6-1; abundance: -; CDR3nt: TGTGCCAGCAGTGAAGGGGGCCTCGAGGGAAACACCATATATTTT; CDR3aa: CASSEGGLEGNTIYF
j_gene: TRBJ1-2; d_gene: -; v_gene: TRBV7-9; abundance: few; CDR3nt: TGTGCCAGCAGCGCCCTCGATGGGCTAGTAAATGGCTACACCTTC; CDR3aa: CASSALDGLVNGYTF
j_gene: TRBJ1-5; d_gene: -; v_gene: TRBV28; abundance: -; CDR3nt: TGTGCCAGCAGTTTAGGGACAAGGGATCATCAGCCCCAGCATTTT; CDR3aa: CASSLGTRDHQPQHF
j_gene: TRBJ2-2; d_gene: -; v_gene: TRBV21-1; abundance: -; CDR3nt: TGTGCCAGCAGCATCCCAGCGAACACCGGGGAGCTGTTTTTT; CDR3aa: CASSIPANTGELFF
j_gene: TRBJ2-7; d_gene: -; v_gene: TRBV7-8; abundance: -; CDR3nt: TGTGCCAGCAGCGGCCAGGGGCCTTTATCGAACGAGCAGTACTTC; CDR3aa: CASSGQGPLSNEQYF
j_gene: TRBJ2-7; d_gene: TRBD1; v_gene: TRBV6-1; abundance: -; CDR3nt: TGTGCCAGCAGTGGAGAGCTATCGGACAGGTTTTACGAGCAGTACTTC; CDR3aa: CASSGELSDRFYEQYF
j_gene: TRBJ2-1; d_gene: TRBD2; v_gene: TRBV4-3; abundance: -; CDR3nt: TGCGCCAGCAGCCAAGCCGTCCCGGGACTAGCGGGAGGGCCCGATGAGCAGTTCTTC; CDR3aa: CASSQAVPGLAGGPDEQFF
j_gene: TRBJ2-7; d_gene: -; v_gene: TRBV9; abundance: -; CDR3nt: TGTGCCAGCAGCCCGGGGATTACAGGGATCTACGAGCAGTACTTC; CDR3aa: CASSPGITGIYEQYF
j_gene: TRBJ2-3; d_gene: -; v_gene: TRBV28; abundance: -; CDR3nt: TGTGCCAGCATACCGGGACTTACCACAGATACGCAGTATTTT; CDR3aa: CASIPGLTTDTQYF
j_gene: TRBJ2-7; d_gene: TRBD1; v_gene: TRBV10-3; abundance: -; CDR3nt: TGTGCCATCAGTCTCGACAGGGCCCCCGAGCAGTACTTC; CDR3aa: CAISLDRAPEQYF
j_gene: TRBJ2-5; d_gene: -; v_gene: TRBV7-9; abundance: -; CDR3nt: TGTGCCAGCAGCTTAATACCGAAGGAGACCCAGTACTTC; CDR3aa: CASSLIPKETQYF
j_gene: TRBJ2-3; d_gene: TRBD1; v_gene: TRBV27; abundance: -; CDR3nt: TGTGCCAGCAGTTTTCAGGGGGTCACAGATACGCAGTATTTT; CDR3aa: CASSFQGVTDTQYF
j_gene: TRBJ2-1; d_gene: TRBD2; v_gene: TRBV10-2; abundance: -; CDR3nt: TGCGCCAGCAGTGAGTCGGGACTAACAGACAATGAGCAGTTCTTC; CDR3aa: CASSESGLTDNEQFF
j_gene: TRBJ2-2; d_gene: -; v_gene: TRBV29-1; abundance: -; CDR3nt: TGCAGCGTTGAAGGCGGGGCGCCGGAGGTTACCGGGGAGCTGTTTTTT; CDR3aa: CSVEGGAPEVTGELFF
j_gene: TRBJ1-2; d_gene: -; v_gene: TRBV11-2; abundance: -; CDR3nt: TGTGCCAGCAGCCTCGGATGGGATGACAGCCAACTCTATGGCTACACCTTC; CDR3aa: CASSLGWDDSQLYGYTF
j_gene: TRBJ2-7; d_gene: TRBD2; v_gene: TRBV4-3; abundance: few; CDR3nt: TGCGCCAGCAGCCTTGTTTTGGGACAGACCACTAGCGGGAGTGTCGGCGAGCAGTACTTC; CDR3aa: CASSLVLGQTTSGSVGEQYF
j_gene: TRBJ2-5; d_gene: -; v_gene: TRBV6-6; abundance: -; CDR3nt: TGTGCCAGCAGTTACTCGGGACCCCAAGAGACCCAGTACTTC; CDR3aa: CASSYSGPQETQYF
j_gene: TRBJ1-5; d_gene: TRBD1; v_gene: TRBV2; abundance: -; CDR3nt: TGTGCCAGCAGTGACGCTCACTCGACAGGGGGTTTTGGTCAGCCCCAGCATTTT; CDR3aa: CASSDAHSTGGFGQPQHF
j_gene: TRBJ2-7; d_gene: TRBD2; v_gene: TRBV27; abundance: -; CDR3nt: TGTGCCAGCATGGCAGAAGCGGGAGGGTGGTACGAGCAGTACTTC; CDR3aa: CASMAEAGGWYEQYF
j_gene: TRBJ2-7; d_gene: -; v_gene: TRBV27; abundance: -; CDR3nt: TGTGCCAGCAGTTTATCATGGGCAGGGGGGTACGAGCAGTACTTC; CDR3aa: CASSLSWAGGYEQYF
j_gene: TRBJ2-3; d_gene: -; v_gene: TRBV7-6; abundance: -; CDR3nt: TGTGCCAGCAGCTTAGCCTGGGGCACAGATACGCAGTATTTT; CDR3aa: CASSLAWGTDTQYF
j_gene: TRBJ2-1; d_gene: TRBD2; v_gene: TRBV27; abundance: -; CDR3nt: TGTGCCAGCAGTATGACTAGCGGGAATGAGCAGTTCTTC; CDR3aa: CASSMTSGNEQFF
j_gene: TRBJ1-3; d_gene: -; v_gene: TRBV6-1; abundance: -; CDR3nt: TGTGCCAGCAGTAAAAACAGCCCTGGAAACACCATATATTTT; CDR3aa: CASSKNSPGNTIYF